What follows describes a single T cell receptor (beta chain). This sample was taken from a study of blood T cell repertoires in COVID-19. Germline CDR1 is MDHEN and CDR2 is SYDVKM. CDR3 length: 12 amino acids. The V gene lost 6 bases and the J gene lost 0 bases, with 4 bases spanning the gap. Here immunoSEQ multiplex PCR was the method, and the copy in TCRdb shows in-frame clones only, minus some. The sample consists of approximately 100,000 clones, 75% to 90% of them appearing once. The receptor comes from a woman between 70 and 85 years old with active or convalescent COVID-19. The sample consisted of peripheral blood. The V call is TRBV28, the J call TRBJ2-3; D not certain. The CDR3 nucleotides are TGTGCCAGCAGGGCCAGCACAGATACGCAGTATTTT. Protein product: CASRASTDTQYF.